The rows below give T cell receptor beta chains drawn from one sample of a study of cytomegalovirus exposure and HLA in healthy donors. TCRdb's table, derived via immunoSEQ multiplex PCR, lists solely in-frame clones and lacks some. The sample shows about 120,000 clones, roughly 65% of them seen only once. Specimen: PBMCs. These receptors were collected from a man aged 35 to 55 in good health and CMV-seropositive. Each CDR3 is given with its conserved first and last residue. The order of the fields is J gene, V gene, D gene, clone size, CDR3 protein, CDR3 DNA. D genes are given only for firm matches. Clone sizes are given selectively: once, few, many, or a class where the clone is expanded.

TRBJ2-2 TRBV7-2 - - CASSLVSRVQAGELFF TGTGCCAGCAGCTTAGTATCGCGGGTGCAGGCCGGGGAGCTGTTTTTT
TRBJ2-7 TRBV5-1 TRBD2 - CASSLGSTSGVEQYF TGCGCCAGCAGCTTGGGTAGTACTAGCGGGGTCGAGCAGTACTTC
TRBJ1-1 TRBV18 - - CASKEGGTEAFF TGTGCCAGTAAAGAAGGAGGGACTGAAGCTTTCTTT
TRBJ1-2 TRBV28 TRBD1 - CASTQGTDYGYTF TGTGCCAGCACCCAAGGGACAGACTATGGCTACACCTTC
TRBJ1-1 TRBV2 TRBD1 few CASRGDRGLGTEAFF TGTGCCAGCAGGGGGGACAGGGGGCTAGGCACTGAAGCTTTCTTT
TRBJ2-3 TRBV5-1 - few CASSLGTRTDTQYF TGCGCCAGCAGCTTGGGGACTCGCACAGATACGCAGTATTTT
TRBJ1-5 TRBV19 TRBD1 once CASSAGQGAYQPQHF TGTGCCAGTAGTGCCGGACAGGGGGCTTATCAGCCCCAGCATTTT
TRBJ2-1 TRBV7-3 TRBD2 few CASSLTSAGGGLDEQFF TGTGCCAGCAGCTTAACGTCGGCGGGGGGCGGTTTAGATGAGCAGTTCTTC
TRBJ2-3 TRBV10-1 - - CASSDTQGDTQYF TGCGCCAGCAGTGACACCCAGGGGGATACGCAGTATTTT
TRBJ1-4 TRBV6-1 - few CASSEVGGRKVAEKLFF TGTGCCAGCAGTGAAGTGGGCGGGAGGAAGGTTGCGGAAAAACTGTTTTTT
TRBJ2-6 TRBV19 - - CASSIDPQGSVSGANVLTF TGTGCCAGTAGTATAGATCCCCAGGGAAGCGTCTCTGGGGCCAACGTCCTGACTTTC
TRBJ2-3 TRBV5-4 TRBD1 - CASSLNGRGQDTQYF TGTGCCAGCAGCTTGAACGGCAGGGGGCAAGATACGCAGTATTTT
TRBJ2-1 TRBV7-9 TRBD1 - CASSLEGRGHEQFF TGTGCCAGCAGCTTAGAGGGTAGGGGGCATGAGCAGTTCTTC
TRBJ1-2 TRBV13 TRBD1 - CASSQGQGAVGYTF TGTGCCAGCAGCCAGGGACAGGGGGCGGTTGGCTACACCTTC
TRBJ1-4 TRBV2 TRBD1 - CASKGTATNEKLFF TGTGCCAGCAAGGGGACAGCAACTAATGAAAAACTGTTTTTT
TRBJ1-3 TRBV7-9 - - CASRLGSSGNTIYF TGTGCCAGCAGACTAGGGAGCTCTGGAAACACCATATATTTT
TRBJ2-7 TRBV25-1 - - CASSEGLGDTLYEQYF TGTGCCAGCAGTGAGGGCCTGGGGGACACCCTCTACGAGCAGTACTTC
TRBJ1-5 TRBV2 - - CASHNSNQPQHF TGTGCCTCTCACAATAGCAATCAGCCCCAGCATTTT
TRBJ1-3 TRBV5-6 - - CASRSRGLSGNTIYF TGTGCCAGCAGGTCCCGGGGGTTGAGCGGAAACACCATATATTTT
TRBJ2-3 TRBV11-2 - - CASSSLGGRFRDTQYF TGTGCCAGCAGCTCCCTGGGGGGACGTTTCAGAGATACGCAGTATTTT
TRBJ1-1 TRBV6-5 - few CASSYSIGVNTEAFF TGTGCCAGCAGTTACTCGATAGGGGTGAACACTGAAGCTTTCTTT
TRBJ2-2 TRBV29-1 - - CSVERGGGGELFF TGCAGCGTTGAAAGGGGAGGCGGCGGGGAGCTGTTTTTT
TRBJ2-7 TRBV5-4 - few CASSLGARTYEQYF TGTGCCAGCAGCTTGGGAGCGAGGACCTACGAGCAGTACTTC
TRBJ2-1 TRBV9 TRBD2 once CASSVKMPSGDPIQDYNEQFF TGTGCCAGCAGCGTAAAGATGCCTAGCGGGGACCCCATTCAAGACTACAATGAGCAGTTCTTC
TRBJ2-1 TRBV11-3 - - CASSYEDNEQFF TGTGCCAGCAGCTACGAGGACAATGAGCAGTTCTTC
TRBJ2-7 TRBV7-9 TRBD2 - CASSRTSIEQYF TGTGCCAGCAGCCGGACTAGCATCGAGCAGTACTTC
TRBJ1-5 TRBV6-6 - - CASLRASKGNQPQHF TGTGCCAGCCTAAGGGCCTCTAAGGGGAATCAGCCCCAGCATTTT
TRBJ2-5 TRBV6-5 - - CASSRTGQQETQYF TGTGCCAGCAGCCGTACAGGGCAGCAAGAGACCCAGTACTTC
TRBJ1-2 TRBV28 TRBD1 - CASSSGQGAYGYTF TGTGCCAGCAGTTCAGGACAGGGGGCATATGGCTACACCTTC
TRBJ1-4 TRBV5-6 - - CASSLYRGNEKLFF TGTGCCAGCAGCTTATATAGGGGGAATGAAAAACTGTTTTTT
TRBJ2-7 TRBV6-5 TRBD2 - CASRASGLRGYEQYF TGTGCCAGTAGAGCCTCGGGACTACGGGGATACGAGCAGTACTTC